Listed below are T cell receptor beta chains from one sample, sequenced in a study of T cells in Graves' hyperthyroidism and ophthalmopathy. TCRdb reprocessed the multiplex PCR reads via MiXCR and lists one record per CDR3 protein. The table records around 450,000 distinct CDR3 sequences, roughly 15% of them present only once. The sequenced sample consisted of blood. Receptor source: a woman aged 18-35 years with Graves' hyperthyroidism. Each CDR3 is given with its conserved first and last residue. A D gene is named only where the DNA matches it firmly. Some rows have no size entry. The others give once, few or many, or a class for an expanded clone.

- TRBJ2-7 many TRBV28 CASSESGTPSYEQYF TGTGCCAGCAGCGAATCCGGGACACCAAGCTACGAGCAGTACTTC
- TRBJ2-5 many TRBV11-2 CASSLLLWAGQETQYF TGTGCCAGCAGCTTATTGTTATGGGCGGGTCAAGAGACCCAGTACTTC
- TRBJ2-5 many TRBV7-9 CASSLMAGNQETQYF TGTGCCAGCAGCTTAATGGCGGGGAACCAAGAGACCCAGTACTTC
- TRBJ2-1 - TRBV25-1 CASSEGRDRPYNEQFF TGTGCCAGCAGCGAGGGGCGGGATCGCCCCTACAATGAGCAGTTCTTC
TRBD2 TRBJ2-1 - TRBV5-1 CASSLNTSPRGGYNEQFF TGCGCCAGCAGCCTAAACACGTCCCCTCGCGGGGGGTACAATGAGCAGTTCTTC
TRBD1 TRBJ2-5 - TRBV28 CASSPPGQGKETQYF TGTGCCAGCAGTCCACCGGGACAGGGGAAAGAGACCCAGTACTTC
- TRBJ1-3 many TRBV12-3/TRBV12-4 CASSFGGAGNTIYF TGTGCCAGCAGTTTCGGAGGGGCTGGAAACACCATATATTTT
- TRBJ2-5 - TRBV10-3 CAISGGVVETQYF TGTGCCATCAGTGGAGGTGTGGTAGAGACCCAGTACTTC
- TRBJ1-5 many TRBV19 CASSIVASAQQPQHF TGTGCCAGTAGTATAGTGGCTTCGGCCCAGCAGCCCCAGCATTTT
TRBD2 TRBJ2-5 many TRBV30 CAWSVGLAGARETQYF TGTGCCTGGAGTGTTGGACTAGCGGGAGCTCGGGAGACCCAGTACTTC
TRBD1 TRBJ2-7 many TRBV30 CAWTQDRGYHEQYF TGTGCCTGGACCCAGGACAGGGGGTACCACGAGCAGTACTTC
TRBD2 TRBJ2-3 - TRBV5-8 CASSFLAGSTDTQYF TGTGCCAGCAGCTTTCTAGCGGGAAGCACAGATACGCAGTATTTT
- TRBJ2-7 many TRBV12-3/TRBV12-4 CASSFDSSSYEQYF TGTGCCAGCAGTTTCGACTCAAGCTCCTACGAGCAGTACTTC
- TRBJ1-1 many TRBV28 CSAQWGTEAFF TGTAGCGCTCAGTGGGGCACTGAAGCTTTCTTT
- TRBJ2-2 many TRBV5-1 CASNPEDANTGELFF TGCGCCAGCAACCCCGAGGATGCGAACACCGGGGAGCTGTTTTTT
TRBD2 TRBJ2-1 few TRBV9 CASSASGRIGNEQFF TGTGCCAGCAGCGCTAGCGGGAGGATTGGGAATGAGCAGTTCTTC
TRBD1 TRBJ1-1 many TRBV18 CASSPRQGGTEAFF TGTGCCAGCAGTCCAAGACAGGGGGGGACTGAAGCTTTCTTT
TRBD1 TRBJ1-1 few TRBV20-1 CSARRGARGNGEAFF TGCAGTGCTAGGAGGGGGGCCAGGGGGAATGGTGAAGCTTTCTTT
- TRBJ1-2 few TRBV7-2 CASSLAALSTYYGYTF TGTGCCAGCAGCTTAGCCGCCCTCTCGACCTATTATGGCTACACCTTC
- TRBJ2-1 many TRBV10-2 CASSDWSSYNEQFF TGCGCCAGCAGTGACTGGAGCTCCTACAATGAGCAGTTCTTC
- TRBJ1-2 many TRBV4-1 CASSPDGIGYGYTF TGCGCCAGCAGTCCGGACGGGATTGGCTATGGCTACACCTTC
- TRBJ2-7 - TRBV14 CASSQGWSEQYF TGTGCCAGCAGCCAGGGGTGGAGTGAGCAGTACTTC
- TRBJ2-2 many TRBV6-4 CASSDGAGTGELFF TGTGCCAGCAGTGACGGTGCGGGCACCGGGGAGCTGTTTTTT
- TRBJ1-5 many TRBV3-1 CASSQDGQPQHF TGTGCCAGCAGCCAAGACGGCCAGCCCCAGCATTTT
TRBD1 TRBJ2-7 many TRBV20-1 CSAPRGDRMQYF TGCAGTGCTCCCCGAGGGGACAGAATGCAGTACTTC
- TRBJ1-1 few TRBV19 CASSSGISNTEAFF TGTGCCAGTAGCTCCGGGATATCGAACACTGAAGCTTTCTTT
- TRBJ2-7 once TRBV29-1 CSVELARNEQYF TGCAGCGTTGAACTCGCTCGCAACGAGCAGTACTTC